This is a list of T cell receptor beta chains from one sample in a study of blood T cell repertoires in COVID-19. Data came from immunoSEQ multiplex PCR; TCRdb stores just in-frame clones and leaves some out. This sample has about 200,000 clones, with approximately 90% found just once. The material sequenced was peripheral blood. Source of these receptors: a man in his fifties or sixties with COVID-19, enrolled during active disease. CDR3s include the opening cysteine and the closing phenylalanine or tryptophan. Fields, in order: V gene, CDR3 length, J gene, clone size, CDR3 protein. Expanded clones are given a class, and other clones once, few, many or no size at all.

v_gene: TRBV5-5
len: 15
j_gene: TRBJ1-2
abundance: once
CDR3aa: CASSPSPGQGMGYTF

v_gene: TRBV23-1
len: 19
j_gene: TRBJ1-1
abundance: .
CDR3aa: CASSQSHAWEQISNTEAFF

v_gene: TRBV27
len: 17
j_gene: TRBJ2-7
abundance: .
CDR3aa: CASSSSGRSTDLYEQYF

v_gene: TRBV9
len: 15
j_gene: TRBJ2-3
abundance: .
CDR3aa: CASSGLAGRADTQYF

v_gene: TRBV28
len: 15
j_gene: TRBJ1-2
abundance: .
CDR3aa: CASSFWAAANYGYTF

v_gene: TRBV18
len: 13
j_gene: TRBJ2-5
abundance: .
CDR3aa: CASSPGIRETQYF

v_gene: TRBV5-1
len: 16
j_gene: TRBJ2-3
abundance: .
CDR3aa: CASSLGASGSTDTQYF

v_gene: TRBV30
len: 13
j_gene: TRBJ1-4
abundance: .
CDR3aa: CAWNGGVDEKLFF

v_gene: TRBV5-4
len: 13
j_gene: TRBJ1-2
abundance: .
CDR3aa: CASSLDRGYGYTF

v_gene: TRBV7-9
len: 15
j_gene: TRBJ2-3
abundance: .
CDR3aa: CASSRRAGTTDTQYF

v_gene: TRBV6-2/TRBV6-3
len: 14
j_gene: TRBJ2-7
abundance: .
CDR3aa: CASSLQGAPGEQYF

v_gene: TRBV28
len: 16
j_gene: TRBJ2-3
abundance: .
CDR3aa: CASSQFSGTARYTQYF

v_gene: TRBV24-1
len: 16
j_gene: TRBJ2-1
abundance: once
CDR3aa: CATSEHGTSGYNEQFF

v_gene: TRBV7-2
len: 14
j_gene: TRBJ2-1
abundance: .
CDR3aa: CASSADRRRGEQFF

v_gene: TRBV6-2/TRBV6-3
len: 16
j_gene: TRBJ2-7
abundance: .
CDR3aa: CASSFAGGATHYEQYF

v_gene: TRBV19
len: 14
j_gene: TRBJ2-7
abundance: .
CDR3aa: CASSIKTGPYEQYF

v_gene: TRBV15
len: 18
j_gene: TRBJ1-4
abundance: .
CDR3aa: CATSRARATGQINEKLFF

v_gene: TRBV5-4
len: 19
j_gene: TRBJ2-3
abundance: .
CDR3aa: CASSLGDFPAGGSTDTQYF

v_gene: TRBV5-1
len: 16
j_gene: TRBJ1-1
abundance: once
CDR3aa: CASSLGGTGVNTEAFF

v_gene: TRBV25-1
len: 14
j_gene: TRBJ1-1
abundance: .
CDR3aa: CASSGTTGITEAFF

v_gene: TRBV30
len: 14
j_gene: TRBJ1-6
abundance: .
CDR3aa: CAWNFQGANSPLHF

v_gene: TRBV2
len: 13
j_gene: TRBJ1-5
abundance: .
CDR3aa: CASSKTGNQPQHF

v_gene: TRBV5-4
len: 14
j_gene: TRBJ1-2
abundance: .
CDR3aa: CASSLGTRNYGYTF

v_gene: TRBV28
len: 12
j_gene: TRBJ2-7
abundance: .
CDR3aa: CASSLLGYEQYF

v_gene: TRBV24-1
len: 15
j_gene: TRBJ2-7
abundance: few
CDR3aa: CATSDRGTAPYEQYF

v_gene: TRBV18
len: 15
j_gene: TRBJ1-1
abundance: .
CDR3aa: CASSGQGARGTEAFF

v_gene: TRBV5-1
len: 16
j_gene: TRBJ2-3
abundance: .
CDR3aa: CASTGDGLAGLDTQYF

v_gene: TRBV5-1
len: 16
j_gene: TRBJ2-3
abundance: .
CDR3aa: CASSFAGTGGTDTQYF

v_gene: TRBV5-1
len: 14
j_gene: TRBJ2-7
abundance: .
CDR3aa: CASSLPGQVYEQYF

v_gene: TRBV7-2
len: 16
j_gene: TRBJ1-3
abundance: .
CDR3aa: CASSLARVEGGNTIYF

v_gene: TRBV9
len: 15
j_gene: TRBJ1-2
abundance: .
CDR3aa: CASSPGEGGNYGYTF

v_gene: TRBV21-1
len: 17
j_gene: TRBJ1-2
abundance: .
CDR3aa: CASSKVGAHGRRRSYTF

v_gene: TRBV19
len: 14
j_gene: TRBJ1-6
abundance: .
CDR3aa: CASTTVQGASPLHF

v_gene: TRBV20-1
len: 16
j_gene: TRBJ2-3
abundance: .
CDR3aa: CSASLVAGAFTDTQYF

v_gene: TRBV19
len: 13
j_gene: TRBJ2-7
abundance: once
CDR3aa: CASSIEGRGEQYF

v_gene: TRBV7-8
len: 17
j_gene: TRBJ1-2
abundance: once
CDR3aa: CASSLARGSGWDYGYTF

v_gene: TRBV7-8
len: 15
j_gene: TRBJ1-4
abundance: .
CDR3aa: CASSPAGTGHEKLFF